This T cell receptor (beta chain) was obtained from a study of cytomegalovirus exposure and HLA in healthy donors. The CDR3 totals 11 residues. Trimming shortened V by 5 bases and J by 5 bases, and 5 bases separated the two germline ends. CDR1 and CDR2 (germline): MNHNS, SASEGT. The PCR had 60 Vbeta and 13 Jbeta primers. Sequenced by immunoSEQ multiplex PCR; TCRdb stores in-frame clones only, minus some. The repertoire holds 130,000 to 150,000 clones, roughly 80% seen once, with under 3.5% in the top ten. Donors counted as nominally healthy when sampled, yet unrecorded immune exposures were likely. The chain recombines TRBV6-1 with TRBJ2-3; D remains ambiguous. This TCR was sampled from a woman aged 25 to 39 in good health and CMV-seronegative. What was sequenced was PBMCs. The CDR3 sequence: CASSWQDTQYF. As DNA, the CDR3 is TGTGCCAGCAGTTGGCAAGATACGCAGTATTTT.